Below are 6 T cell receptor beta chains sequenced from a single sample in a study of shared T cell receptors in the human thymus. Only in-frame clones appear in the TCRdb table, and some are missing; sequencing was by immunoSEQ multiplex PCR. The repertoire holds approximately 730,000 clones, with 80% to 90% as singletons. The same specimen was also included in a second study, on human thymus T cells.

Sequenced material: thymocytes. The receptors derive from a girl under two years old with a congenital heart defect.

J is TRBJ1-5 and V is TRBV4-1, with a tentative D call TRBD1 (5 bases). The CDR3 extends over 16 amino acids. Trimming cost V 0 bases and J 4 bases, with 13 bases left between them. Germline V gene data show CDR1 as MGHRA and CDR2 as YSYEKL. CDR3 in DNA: TGCGCCAGCAGCCAAGAAGAGGACAAACGAAATCAGCCCCAGCATTTT. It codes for CASSQEEDKRNQPQHF.

CDR3: CASSSGQLNTEAFF. CDR3 coding DNA: TGTGCCAGCAGCTCAGGACAGCTGAACACTGAAGCTTTCTTT. The rearrangement links TRBV11-1 to TRBJ1-1; weak D call: TRBD1 (6 bases). Trimming stripped 4 bases from V and 0 bases from J, with 9 bases between. The CDR3 loop spans 14 amino acids. CDR1 is SGHAT, CDR2 FQDESV, per germline (reference sequence). The full variable domain, completed using reference TRBV11-1 and TRBJ1-1, is EAEVAQSPRYKITEKSQAVAFWCDPISGHATLYWYRQILGQGPELLVQFQDESVVDDSQLPKDRFSAERLKGVDSTLKIQPAELGDSAMYLCASSSGQLNTEAFFGQGTRLTVV.

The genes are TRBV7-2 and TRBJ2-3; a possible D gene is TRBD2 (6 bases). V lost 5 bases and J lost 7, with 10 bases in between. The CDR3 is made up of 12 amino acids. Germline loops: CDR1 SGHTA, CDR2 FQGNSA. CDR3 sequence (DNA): TGTGCCAGCAGCCTGGGGGGACATACGCAGTATTTT. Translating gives CASSLGGHTQYF.

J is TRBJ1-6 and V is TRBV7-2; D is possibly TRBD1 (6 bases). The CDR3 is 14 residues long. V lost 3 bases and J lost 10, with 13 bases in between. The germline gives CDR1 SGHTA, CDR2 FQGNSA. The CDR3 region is CASSFDRSRSPLHF. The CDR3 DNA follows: TGTGCCAGCAGCTTTGACAGGTCCCGCTCACCCCTCCACTTT. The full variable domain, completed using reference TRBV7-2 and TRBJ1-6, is GAGVSQSPSNKVTEKGKDVELRCDPISGHTALYWYRQSLGQGLEFLIYFQGNSAPDKSGLPSDRFSAERTGGSVSTLTIQRTQQEDSAVYLCASSFDRSRSPLHFGNGTRLTVT.

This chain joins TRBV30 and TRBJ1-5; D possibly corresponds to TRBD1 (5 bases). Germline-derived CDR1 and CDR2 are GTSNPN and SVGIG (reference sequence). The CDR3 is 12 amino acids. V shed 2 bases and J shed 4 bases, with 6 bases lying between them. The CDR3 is CAWSPGNQPQHF. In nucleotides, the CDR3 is TGTGCCTGGAGTCCAGGGAATCAGCCCCAGCATTTT.

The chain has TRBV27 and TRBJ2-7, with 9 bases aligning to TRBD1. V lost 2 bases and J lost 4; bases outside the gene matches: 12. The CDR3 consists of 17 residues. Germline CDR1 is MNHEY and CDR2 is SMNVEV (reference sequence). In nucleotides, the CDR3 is TGTGCCAGCAGTTTACCCGGGACAGGGACTAATCCGTACGAGCAGTACTTC. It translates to CASSLPGTGTNPYEQYF.